This T cell receptor (beta chain) was obtained from a study of vaccination effects on CD4 cells after COVID-19. Study summary: The participants, recipients of two vaccine doses, got either BNT162b2 or mRNA-1273.

Study-wide findings and caveats: After vaccination, at late timepoints, clones induced by infection and by vaccine contracted markedly.

Germline V gene lookup returns CDR1 SGDLS and CDR2 YYNGEE. The CDR3 extends over 13 amino acids. V was clipped by 3 bases and J by 8 bases, with 14 bases between them. A note on this clone: Its antigen is currently unknown.

Sequencing used immunoSEQ multiplex PCR; TCRdb keeps in-frame clones, though not all of them. The table lists 25,000 to 30,000 clones, roughly 74% of them singletons. Under the ViraFEST assay, PBMC were stimulated with viral peptide pools so that antigen-specific CD4+ T cells expanded. Sequencing was performed afterwards. Between days 9 and 10 of culture, CD4+ T cells were separated out. None of these healthy vaccinees had been infected with SARS-CoV-2 before vaccination. It was with roughly 10 IU/ml IL-2 and about 10 ug/ml peptides that more than 1.5 million PBMC per well were cultured. The authors exchanged half the medium for IL-2 medium on days 3 and 7.

The V call is TRBV9, the J call TRBJ1-2; D is unclear. The sample here was CD4+ T cells from PBMCs cultured with HCoV-NL63 spike peptides, taken before COVID-19 vaccination. This TCR came from a human donor who received a COVID-19 vaccine. CDR3 in DNA: TGTGCCAGCAGCGAGTCCACGGGTGGGGGCTACACCTTC. Protein product: CASSESTGGGYTF.